This TCR beta chain comes out of a study of control samples from healthy donors and cancer patients. V was shortened by 5 bases and J by 3 bases, with 8 bases between the two germline ends. CDR3 size: 13 residues. Germline-derived CDR1 and CDR2 are SSHAT and FNYEAQ (reference sequence). Clones were read by immunoSEQ multiplex PCR, and TCRdb kept only the in-frame ones, dropping some. The sample has about 81,000 clones, 94% seen once; the top ten hold about 5%. The TCR comes from a young woman in good health. The J gene is TRBJ1-3, the V gene TRBV7-7; D remains ambiguous. The sequenced sample was blood. CDR3: CASSPSGGNTIYF. CDR3 nucleotides: TGTGCCAGCAGCCCATCAGGTGGAAACACCATATATTTT.